The next 4 T cell receptor beta chains were all read from a single sample in a study of T cells in women clearing cervical HPV infection. The data were produced by immunoSEQ multiplex PCR, yet TCRdb's version contains in-frame clones alone and is incomplete. The sample data list some 43,000 clones. The sample consisted of blood buffy coat. These receptors were collected from a woman aged 18-70 years with a cervical HPV16 infection that either progressed to CIN3+ or cleared (not recorded which).

For this clone: The CDR3 end lies 3 residues beyond the end of the read and is filled in from the germline J gene. The genes are TRBV19 and TRBJ2-7; D is unresolved. The germline gives CDR1 LNHDA, CDR2 SQIVND (reference sequence). V lost 5 bases to trimming and J lost 0 bases, with 14 bases between them. This CDR3 contains 15 residues. Here the CDR3 reads CASSRSLARSYEQYF. The sequenced CDR3 bases are TGTGCCAGTAGTCGTTCCCTGGCACGCTCCTACGAG.

A word on this clone: The observed sequence ends 3 residues before the CDR3 terminus, with the missing tail filled in from the germline J gene. This sequence joins TRBV11-2 and TRBJ1-1; 7 bases fit TRBD1. There are 13 residues in the CDR3. V was clipped by 5 bases and J by 5 bases; unmatched bases: 5. Per germline, CDR1 SGHAT and CDR2 FQNNGV. The covered CDR3 bases are TGTGCCAGCAGCAGACAGGGTACGACTGAA. Translating gives CASSRQGTTE. The entire CDR3 protein is CASSRQGTTEAFF.

Of note for this clone: Coverage ceases 3 residues before the CDR3 finishes, and the germline J gene fills in the end. This chain uses TRBV5-1 with TRBJ1-2; 9 bases map to TRBD1. CDR1 is SGHRS, CDR2 YFSETQ, per germline. Losses at the gene ends were 4 bases for V and 6 bases for J; bases not matched to a gene: 10. CDR3 length: 15 amino acids. The part of the CDR3 DNA that was read is TGCGCCAGCAGCACAGACAGGGGGAGTAAGGATGGC. Its protein is CASSTDRGSKDG. The whole CDR3 sequence is CASSTDRGSKDGYTF. Full variable domain (outside the CDR3, taken from reference TRBV5-1 and TRBJ1-2): KAGVTQTPRYLIKTRGQQVTLSCSPISGHRSVSWYQQTPGQGLQFLFEYFSETQRNKGNFPGRFSGRQFSNSRSEMNVSTLELGDSALYLCASSTDRGSKDGYTFGSGTRLTVV.

Notes on this clone: The read halts 3 residues ahead of the CDR3 end, with the missing end drawn from the germline J gene. The chain joins TRBV5-1 to TRBJ2-5; TRBD1 matches 8 bases. Losses at the gene ends were 1 base for V and 4 bases for J; bases not matched to a gene: 3. The germline CDR1 and CDR2 sequences are SGHRS and YFSETQ. This CDR3 comprises 14 residues. The CDR3 loop is CASSLRGQGETQYF. CDR3 DNA, as far as it was read: TGCGCCAGCAGCTTGAGAGGACAGGGAGAGACC.